This note documents a single T cell receptor (beta chain) sequence. In the original processing: How many nucleated cells were present was estimated from reference gene primer amplification. Generated by immunoSEQ multiplex PCR, the TCRdb table keeps only in-frame clones and is missing some. Clone size and the V and J calls come from that table; the DNA yielded D and trimming. The table includes 210,000 or so clones, roughly nine tenths detected once. This record comes from a study of blood T cell repertoires in COVID-19. Study in general: From the United States, Italy and Spain came samples of acute and convalescent COVID-19. In each case, the material was cDNA or gDNA derived from T cells, B-cell-depleted T cells, or PBMCs.

V dropped 5 bases and J dropped 3; count of bases not matched to a gene: 3. The CDR3 runs 14 residues. Germline lookup yields CDR1 SEHNR and CDR2 FQNEAQ (reference sequence). Material: peripheral blood. The receptor comes from a woman aged 45-60 years with acute or convalescent COVID-19. The chain recombines TRBV7-9 with TRBJ1-5; 8 bases align to TRBD1. The CDR3, as DNA: TGTGCCAGCAGCCGGGACAGGACCAATCAGCCCCAGCATTTT. It specifies CASSRDRTNQPQHF.